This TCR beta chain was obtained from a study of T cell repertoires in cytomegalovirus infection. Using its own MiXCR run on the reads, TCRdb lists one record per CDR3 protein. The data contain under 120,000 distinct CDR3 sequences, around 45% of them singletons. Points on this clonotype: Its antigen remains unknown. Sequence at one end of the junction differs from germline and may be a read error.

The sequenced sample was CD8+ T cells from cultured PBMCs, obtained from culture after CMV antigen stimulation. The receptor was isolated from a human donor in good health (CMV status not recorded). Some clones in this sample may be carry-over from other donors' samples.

The CDR3 protein is CASSLAGSIDTQYF. The CDR3 DNA is TGTGCCAGCAGCTTGGCCGGTAGCATAGATACGCAGTATTTT. The gene calls are TRBV13 and TRBJ2-3; D remains unclear. The germline V gene has CDR1 PRHDT and CDR2 FYEKMQ (reference sequence). The CDR3 loop spans 14 amino acids. The full variable domain, its missing parts supplied by reference TRBV13 and TRBJ2-3, is AAGVIQSPRHLIKEKRETATLKCYPIPRHDTVYWYQQGPGQDPQFLISFYEKMQSDKGSIPDRFSAQQFSDYHSELNMSSLELGDSALYFCASSLAGSIDTQYFGPGTRLTVL.